This passage covers 15 T cell receptor beta chains from one sample sequenced in a study of blood T cells in healthy people across ages. Primers used in a second PCR of about 6 to 11 cycles were a sample-barcoded 5' primer and a J-beta primer mix. TCRdb independently ran MiXCR on the 5' RACE reads; one entry per CDR3 protein. The sample contains hundreds of thousands of distinct CDR3 sequences, around 20% of which appear only once. Specimen: blood. The receptors originated from a man in his 70s in good health.

The V call is TRBV30, the J call TRBJ2-5; TRBD2 agrees at 7 bases. CDR3 length: 16 amino acids. The germline gives CDR1 GTSNPN, CDR2 SVGIG (reference sequence). The V segment lost 7 bases and the J segment 1 base; nucleotides outside the gene matches: 15. In DNA, the CDR3 is TGTGCCTTCCTGGGGGGGGTAGTGACCGTCCAAGAGACCCAGTACTTC. Residues: CAFLGGVVTVQETQYF.

This clonotype turned up a few times. The J gene is TRBJ2-5, the V gene TRBV7-2; the D is unclear. Judging by the DNA end, TRBJ2-7 fits better; the J call may be wrong. The germline V gene encodes CDR1 SGHTA and CDR2 FQGNSA. The CDR3 consists of 13 residues. CDR3 loop: CASHLASSYEQYF. CDR3 DNA sequence: TGTGCCAGCCACTTAGCCTCCTCCTACGAGCAGTACTTC.

This clonotype was observed at least ten times. The gene calls are TRBV3-1 and TRBJ1-2, with 7 bases fitting TRBD1. The CDR3 runs to 15 residues. The junction had 6 bases not matched to a gene; V was cut back by 2 bases and J by 3 bases. Per the germline V gene, CDR1 is LGHDT and CDR2 is YNNKEL (reference sequence). The chain's CDR3 is CASSQYEGADYGYTF. The CDR3 DNA reads TGTGCCAGCAGCCAATATGAGGGGGCAGACTATGGCTACACCTTC.

V usage is TRBV5-1 and J usage is TRBJ2-7, with 11 bases that match TRBD2. Gene TRBJ2-1 matches the end of the DNA better, so the J call may be wrong. Germline V CDR1 and CDR2: SGHRS, YFSETQ. The CDR3 has 17 amino acids. The CDR3, as DNA: TGCGCCAGCAGACCAGCACCGACTAGCGGGACGTACAATGAGCAGTTCTTC. Translation gives CASRPAPTSGTYNEQFF.

This clonotype was observed a few times. J is TRBJ2-3 and V is TRBV5-1, with D possibly matching TRBD1 (6 bases). Germline lookup yields CDR1 SGHRS and CDR2 YFSETQ. V was pared by 3 bases and J by 2 bases, with 13 bases between. The CDR3 is 15 residues long. CDR3 region: CASSSTGRYTDTQYF. The CDR3, as DNA: TGCGCCAGCAGCTCCACAGGGCGGTACACAGATACGCAGTATTTT.

This clonotype showed up just a few times. This chain connects TRBV20-1 to TRBJ2-1; D may be TRBD2 (5 bases). V dropped 0 bases and J dropped 4 bases, with 10 bases sitting between them. The CDR3 is made up of 14 amino acids. Germline V gene lookup returns CDR1 DFQATT and CDR2 SNEGSKA (reference sequence). The CDR3 sequence: CSAREDERYNEQFF. The CDR3 nucleotides are TGCAGTGCTAGAGAGGATGAGCGGTACAATGAGCAGTTCTTC.

This clonotype has just one count. V is TRBV4-3 and J is TRBJ1-6; tentatively, D is TRBD1 (5 bases). CDR1 is LGHNA, CDR2 YSLEER, per germline. V lost 1 base and J 7 bases, leaving 8 bases between the germline ends. The CDR3 extends over 14 amino acids. The CDR3 sequence: CASSQAKGNSPLHF. The CDR3 DNA reads as TGCGCCAGCAGCCAAGCTAAGGGGAATTCACCCCTCCACTTT.

This clonotype was detected a few times. The rearrangement links TRBV20-1 to TRBJ2-5, with unresolved D. The end of the DNA aligns better with TRBJ2-1, so the J call may be wrong. Germline assignment: CDR1 DFQATT and CDR2 SNEGSKA (reference sequence). The CDR3 spans 11 residues. The CDR3 is CSANRLDEQFF. The CDR3 nucleotides read TGCAGTGCTAATCGTCTCGATGAGCAGTTCTTC.

This clonotype has just a few counts. The chain recombines TRBV27 with TRBJ2-7; TRBD2 agrees at 8 bases. CDR3 size: 17 residues. V was clipped by 6 bases and J by 7 bases; unmatched bases: 20. CDR1 and CDR2 (germline): MNHEY, SMNVEV (reference sequence). In nucleotides, the CDR3 is TGTGCCAGCAGCTCCCAGGCGGGGGGAGACCCCGCCTTGGAGCAGTACTTC. It specifies CASSSQAGGDPALEQYF.

V usage is TRBV29-1 and J usage is TRBJ2-1; TRBD1 agrees at 9 bases. The CDR3 length is 14 residues. Trimming at V came to 8 bases and at J to 7 bases, leaving 12 bases not matched to a gene. Germline CDR1 is SQVTM and CDR2 is ANQGSEA. CDR3 in DNA: TGCAGCTTCTCGCCAGGGACAGGGCTGAATGAGCAGTTCTTC. It encodes CSFSPGTGLNEQFF.

Only a few counts were recorded for this clonotype. CDR3 residues: CASSKDRGSTNEKLFF. Here the CDR3 DNA reads TGTGCCAGCAGCAAGGACAGGGGGTCGACTAATGAAAAACTGTTTTTT. The V call is TRBV6-2 or TRBV6-3, the J call TRBJ1-4, with TRBD1 matching over 10 bases. V lost 6 bases and J lost 2; bases outside the gene matches: 6. The CDR3 extends over 16 amino acids. CDR1 is MNHEY, CDR2 SVGEGT, per germline.

In this sample, this clonotype turned up a few times. The chain has TRBV28 and TRBJ2-4; unclear D gene. The CDR3 extends over 16 amino acids. Trimming shortened V by 4 bases and J by 0 bases, and 13 bases separated the two germline ends. Looked up from germline, CDR1 is MDHEN and CDR2 is SYDVKM. CDR3 bases: TGTGCCAGCAGTTCGACATCTCATGGAGCCAAAAACATTCAGTACTTC. Amino acid sequence: CASSSTSHGAKNIQYF.

This clonotype has just a few counts. V is TRBV4-3 and J is TRBJ2-2, with TRBD2 identical over 9 bases. The CDR3 covers 16 residues. Germline V gene sequence: CDR1 LGHNA, CDR2 YSLEER. With 2 bases clipped from V and 6 bases from J, the junction kept 7 bases outside the gene matches. The CDR3 DNA reads as TGCGCCAGCAGCCAAAATAGCGGGAGAACGTCCGGGGAGCTGTTTTTT. Translating gives CASSQNSGRTSGELFF.

The V gene is TRBV7-9, the J gene TRBJ2-3; D may be TRBD2 (5 bases). The CDR3 is 13 residues long. Germline CDR1 reads SEHNR; CDR2 reads FQNEAQ (reference sequence). The V end was cut by 5 bases, the J end by 5 bases, with 11 bases between. CDR3 DNA sequence: TGTGCCAGCAGCCCCACTAGTTTAGATACGCAGTATTTT. Its protein is CASSPTSLDTQYF.

To note about this clonotype: One end of the junction varies from germline; a read error may be responsible. The chain recombines TRBV7-7 with TRBJ2-7; 9 nucleotides line up with TRBD1. The last part of the DNA fits TRBJ2-5 better; the J call may be wrong. The germline V gene has CDR1 SSHAT and CDR2 FNYEAQ (reference sequence). This CDR3 spans 17 amino acids. CDR3 sequence reads: CASSLAPPGTGSETQYF. As DNA, the CDR3 is TGTGCTAGCAGCTTAGCCCCACCCGGGACAGGGTCGGAGACCCAGTACTTC.